The 19 T cell receptor beta chains listed next were all sequenced from one sample in a study of regulatory T cells in long-lasting Graves disease. CDR3 regions were amplified by Arm-PCR using iRepertoire HTBI primers to build TCR beta libraries. TCRdb processed the multiplex PCR reads anew with MiXCR; each CDR3 protein has one entry. The table has approximately 470,000 distinct CDR3 sequences, less than 25% seen once. The time point is: persistent/refractory GD, antithyroid drugs over 5 years with positive TRAb. TCR sequences were obtained from RNA taken from PBMCs. Sequences were derived from peripheral blood mononuclear cells (PBMCs), sampled when the disease was refractory, from a patient treated with antithyroid drugs. The receptors derive from a female donor with Graves disease.

In its sample, this clonotype was seen many times. The rearrangement uses TRBV6-1 and TRBJ1-2; D unresolved. Germline V CDR1 and CDR2: MNHNS, SASEGT. V lost 4 bases, J lost 2 bases, and 8 bases lay in between. The CDR3 contains 13 residues. CDR3 DNA sequence: TGTGCCAGCAGTGCGACACCGAACTATGGCTACACCTTC. It translates to CASSATPNYGYTF.

This sequence joins TRBV7-3 and TRBJ2-5; 7 bases agree with TRBD1. Trimming cost V 5 bases and J 7 bases; bases outside gene matches: 10. Germline CDR1 is SGHTA and CDR2 is FQGTGA. The CDR3 contains 14 residues. As DNA, the CDR3 is TGTGCCAGCAGCAGCGTTGGGACAGTCGGGACCCAGTACTTC. As protein: CASSSVGTVGTQYF.

The sample holds many counts of this clonotype. The chain links TRBV20-1 to TRBJ2-7; D gene uncertain. Looked up from germline, CDR1 is DFQATT and CDR2 is SNEGSKA (reference sequence). Trimming pared 0 bases from V and 2 bases from J, leaving 14 bases between. The CDR3 consists of 15 residues. CDR3 in amino acids: CSARDALISTYEQYF. In DNA, the CDR3 is TGCAGTGCTAGAGATGCTCTTATTTCGACCTACGAGCAGTACTTC.

Points on this clonotype: A junction boundary mismatches the germline segment, possibly from a read error. The chain couples TRBV12-3 or TRBV12-4 to TRBJ2-7, with D unclear. CDR3 length equals 13 residues. CDR3 nucleotides: TGTGCCAGCAGTTTTTTGGCGACCTACGGGCAGTACTTC. Translated: CASSFLATYGQYF.

The rearrangement uses TRBV4-3 and TRBJ1-1, with 8 bases lining up with TRBD1. This CDR3 has 13 residues. The V and J ends lost 4 bases and 8 bases, in that order; junction bases with no gene match: 6. Germline V gives CDR1 LGHNA, CDR2 YSLEER. CDR3 coding DNA: TGCGCCAGCAGCCTCAGACAGGGGCAGGAAGCTTTCTTT. It specifies CASSLRQGQEAFF.

This clonotype was counted between two and nine times. This chain links TRBV6-5 with TRBJ1-1, with a possible D match to TRBD1 (5 bases). Germline values: CDR1 MNHEY, CDR2 SVGAGI. The length of the CDR3 is 14 residues. The ends were cut back, 1 base at V and 5 bases at J, with 11 bases in the middle. CDR3 protein: CASSYLGEATEAFF. CDR3 DNA sequence: TGTGCCAGCAGTTACTTGGGGGAGGCGACTGAAGCTTTCTTT.

The chain joins TRBV19 to TRBJ1-5, with D tentatively TRBD1 (6 bases). V dropped 7 bases and J dropped 7 bases, with 17 bases sitting between them. Germline V CDR1 and CDR2: LNHDA, SQIVND (reference sequence). This CDR3 is 14 amino acids long. The CDR3 loop reads CASTPMGAGQPQHF. CDR3 in DNA: TGTGCCAGTACCCCCATGGGGGCCGGACAGCCCCAGCATTTT.

This clonotype was recorded many times. V gene TRBV6-1 combines with J gene TRBJ2-4; 8 bases align to TRBD2. The V segment lost 2 bases and the J segment 7 bases; nucleotides outside the gene matches: 7. Germline CDR1 MNHNS, CDR2 SASEGT. The CDR3 is 15 residues long. The CDR3 region is CASSETWTSLNIQYF. The CDR3 coding sequence is TGTGCCAGCAGTGAAACTTGGACTAGCTTGAACATTCAGTACTTC.

This clonotype was seen ten or more times. The rearrangement links TRBV7-2 to TRBJ2-7; TRBD2 agrees at 8 bases. The CDR3 is made up of 16 amino acids. With 1 base clipped from V and 2 bases from J, the junction kept 7 bases outside the gene matches. Germline CDR1 is SGHTA and CDR2 is FQGNSA. The CDR3 here is CASSLGSSGRAYEQYF. The CDR3 DNA is TGTGCCAGCAGCTTAGGTTCTAGCGGGCGAGCCTACGAGCAGTACTTC. The complete variable domain, with remaining parts taken from reference TRBV7-2 and TRBJ2-7, reads GAGVSQSPSNKVTEKGKDVELRCDPISGHTALYWYRQSLGQGLEFLIYFQGNSAPDKSGLPSDRFSAERTGGSVSTLTIQRTQQEDSAVYLCASSLGSSGRAYEQYFGPGTRLTVT.

This clonotype has only a few counts. The chain links TRBV6-1 to TRBJ1-2; 8 positions match TRBD1. CDR3 length equals 15 residues. V dropped 5 bases and J dropped 8; count of bases not matched to a gene: 13. Per germline, CDR1 MNHNS and CDR2 SASEGT. The CDR3 is CASSPPLEGQGGYTF. Written as DNA, the CDR3 is TGTGCCAGCAGTCCGCCTTTAGAAGGACAGGGAGGCTACACCTTC.

In its sample, this clonotype was seen a few times. The chain employs TRBV11-2 and TRBJ2-2; D is undetermined. Trimming stripped 1 base from V and 4 bases from J, with 7 bases between. The CDR3 sequence is 14 residues long. The germline V gene encodes CDR1 SGHAT and CDR2 FQNNGV. CDR3: CASSLVVSTGELFF. CDR3 sequence (DNA): TGTGCCAGCAGCTTAGTGGTAAGCACCGGGGAGCTGTTTTTT.

This clonotype has ten or more counts. This chain links TRBV6-2 or TRBV6-3 with TRBJ2-5; D unresolved. The V and J ends lost 5 bases and 4 bases respectively, with 17 bases between them. The germline gives CDR1 MNHEY, CDR2 SVGEGT. The CDR3 has 15 amino acids. The CDR3 coding sequence is TGTGCCAGCAGTGACCACTGGACGGGCGGAGAGACCCAGTACTTC. This sequence encodes CASSDHWTGGETQYF.

Only a few counts were recorded for this clonotype. The junction differs from germline at one of its ends, possibly a read error. The chain combines TRBV6-2 or TRBV6-3 with TRBJ2-1; the D is unclear. CDR1 MNHEY and CDR2 SVGEGT come from the germline V gene. This CDR3 contains 12 residues. This chain's CDR3 is CASSDSYNEQFF. For the CDR3, the DNA is TGTGCCAGCAGTGACTCCTACAATGAGCAGTTCTTC.

This chain uses TRBV7-9 with TRBJ1-1; D not resolved. CDR1 is SEHNR and CDR2 is FQNEAQ in the germline V gene (reference sequence). The CDR3 runs 13 residues. V lost 5 bases to trimming and J lost 12 bases, with 19 bases between them. The CDR3 nucleotides read TGTGCCAGCAGCCCCCTTTGGAAGGCAGCATCTTTCTTT. Protein: CASSPLWKAASFF. Variable domain in full (rest from reference TRBV7-9 and TRBJ1-1): DTGVSQNPRHKITKRGQNVTFRCDPISEHNRLYWYRQTLGQGPEFLTYFQNEAQLEKSRLLSDRFSAERPKGSFSTLEIQRTEQGDSAMYLCASSPLWKAASFFGQGTRLTVV.

This clonotype has a count of ten or more. The chain links TRBV5-1 to TRBJ2-2; D uncertain. The CDR3 spans 13 residues. Trimming cost V 7 bases and J 4 bases, with 11 bases left between them. Germline assignment: CDR1 SGHRS and CDR2 YFSETQ. The CDR3 coding sequence is TGCGCCAGCGCCCCGGACCGCACCGGGGAGCTGTTTTTT. Protein: CASAPDRTGELFF.

In this sample, this clonotype turned up a few times. The V call is TRBV12-3 or TRBV12-4, the J call TRBJ2-2; D is possibly TRBD2 (7 bases). V lost 4 bases to trimming and J lost 3 bases, with 21 bases between them. There are 18 residues in the CDR3. CDR3: CASSSFPRGRGDTGELFF. The CDR3 bases are TGTGCCAGCAGTTCCTTCCCCAGAGGGAGGGGGGACACCGGGGAGCTGTTTTTT.

This clonotype was seen repeatedly, ten times or more. The gene calls are TRBV28 and TRBJ1-5; no clear D. V lost 4 bases and J lost 6, with 7 bases in between. The germline V gene encodes CDR1 MDHEN and CDR2 SYDVKM. CDR3 length equals 12 residues. This chain's CDR3 is CASSSSVQPQHF. CDR3 DNA sequence: TGTGCCAGCAGTTCCTCGGTTCAGCCCCAGCATTTT.

This chain uses TRBV20-1 with TRBJ1-5, with 7 bases fitting TRBD1. CDR1 is DFQATT, CDR2 SNEGSKA, per germline (reference sequence). The CDR3 spans 12 residues. J was trimmed by 7 bases and V by 5 bases; bases with no gene match: 5. This chain's CDR3 is CSAAQGEQPQHF. CDR3 nucleotide sequence: TGCAGTGCTGCTCAGGGGGAGCAGCCCCAGCATTTT.

This clonotype came up once. Since a much larger clone is just one base distant, this may be a read error. The gene calls are TRBV10-3 and TRBJ2-7; D may be TRBD1 (6 bases). Trimming took 4 bases from V and 3 from J, leaving 10 bases between them. This CDR3 is 13 amino acids long. From germline, CDR1 is ENHRY and CDR2 SYGVKD. The CDR3 sequence is CAISGGQYYEQYF. The CDR3 bases are TGTGCCATCAGTGGTGGACAGTACTACGAGCAGTACTTC.